This TCR beta chain was identified in a study of spatial heterogeneity in lung cancer. Turning to the study itself: Detected sequences consistently included more beta-chain ones than alpha-chain ones.

Single TCR cDNA molecules each had their own unique molecular identifier. TCRdb passed the 5' RACE reads through MiXCR, listing each CDR3 protein once. The data show under 9,000 distinct CDR3 sequences, with about 14% seen just once and around 8.5% held by the top ten. Time point indicated: sample taken at primary tumor resection. Germline-derived CDR1 and CDR2 are ENHRY and SYGVKD. The V gene lost 6 bases and the J gene lost 5 bases, with 17 bases spanning the gap. The CDR3 has 15 amino acids. This clonotype was seen ten or more times. The antigen remains undetermined. Study-wide findings and caveats: Coverage of tumor T cells, an estimated figure, was about 7.1% for alpha and 13% for beta chains. Counts of expanded intratumoral alpha and beta TCRs tracked tumor mutation counts.

V is TRBV10-3 and J is TRBJ2-1; TRBD1 might be the D (6 bases). The receptor was derived from a male donor with early-stage non-small cell lung cancer. Specimen: lung tumor tissue, collected at surgery. The CDR3: CAIREQGRGNNEQFF. In nucleotides, the CDR3 is TGTGCCATCAGGGAACAGGGAAGAGGCAACAATGAGCAGTTCTTC.